This T cell receptor beta chain was documented in a study of T cell repertoires in cytomegalovirus infection. Comment on this clonotype: Antigen: not known.

One entry per CDR3 protein, called by TCRdb with MiXCR from the reads. This sample has about 700,000 distinct CDR3 sequences, with around a third found just once. Trimming removed 6 bases from V and 8 bases from J, with 16 bases in between. In germline, CDR1 is DFQATT, CDR2 SNEGSKA (reference sequence). This CDR3 has 12 residues. The chain uses TRBV20-1 and TRBJ1-2; D gene ambiguous. The receptor was derived from a human donor in good health (CMV status not recorded). Some clones in this sample may be carry-over from other donors' samples. The sequenced sample was cultured PBMCs, obtained from culture after CMV antigen stimulation. The chain's CDR3 is CSADGTIVGYTF. DNA for the CDR3: TGCAGTGCGGATGGAACTATCGTGGGCTACACCTTC.